The 20 T cell receptor beta chains below all came from one sample that was sequenced in a study of blood T cell repertoires in COVID-19. The protocol was immunoSEQ multiplex PCR, while the TCRdb copy is restricted to in-frame clones and leaves out a portion. The table lists about 250,000 clones, about 82% of them singletons, with around 6.5% in the top ten. Input material: peripheral blood. These receptors came from a woman aged 60 to 75 with active or convalescent COVID-19.

The J gene is TRBJ2-5, the V gene TRBV27; perhaps TRBD2 as D (6 bases). This CDR3 is 15 amino acids long. Germline lookup yields CDR1 MNHEY and CDR2 SMNVEV (reference sequence). V lost 2 bases, J lost 1 base, and 11 bases lay in between. DNA of the CDR3: TGTGCCAGCAGTTTAAGGTGGGACTCCCAAGAGACCCAGTACTTC. It yields the protein CASSLRWDSQETQYF.

The chain employs TRBV18 and TRBJ2-1; D gene unclear. Germline V CDR1 and CDR2: KGHSH, LQKENI. There are 18 residues in the CDR3. V gave up 3 bases and J gave up 0 bases, with 18 bases separating them. The CDR3 spells CASSPPRGRLNSYNEQFF. CDR3 DNA sequence: TGTGCCAGCTCACCCCCCCGAGGTCGCCTGAACTCCTACAATGAGCAGTTCTTC.

This chain uses TRBV5-1 with TRBJ2-2, with 9 bases lining up with TRBD2. J gave up 6 bases and V 6 bases, and 12 bases lay outside the gene matches. Germline-derived CDR1 and CDR2 are SGHRS and YFSETQ. CDR3 length: 16 amino acids. The DNA of the CDR3 is TGCGCCAGCAAAACCCCAGGGACTAGCTCAGCCGGGGAGCTGTTTTTT. Encoded protein: CASKTPGTSSAGELFF.

The CDR3 here is CATRAGRGVYNEQFF. In DNA form, the CDR3 reads TGTGCCACCAGGGCGGGGAGAGGGGTCTACAATGAGCAGTTCTTC. The V call is TRBV24-1, the J call TRBJ2-1, with a possible D match to TRBD2 (6 bases). V lost 7 bases and J lost 3, with 15 bases in between. CDR1 is KGHDR, CDR2 SFDVKD, per germline. CDR3 length equals 15 residues.

The chain combines TRBV4-2 with TRBJ2-1; 9 nucleotides match TRBD2. The CDR3 extends over 15 amino acids. The germline V gene encodes CDR1 LGHNA and CDR2 YNFKEQ. V gave up 4 bases and J gave up 4 bases; unmatched junction bases: 5. The CDR3 bases are TGTGCCAGCAGCCCAGCGGGGGGTGCTTACAATGAGCAGTTCTTC. Protein product: CASSPAGGAYNEQFF.

This clone turned up a few times. The rearrangement uses TRBV18 and TRBJ2-7, with 10 bases lining up with TRBD2. Germline V gene sequence: CDR1 KGHSH, CDR2 LQKENI. This CDR3 is 16 amino acids long. Losses at the gene ends were 3 bases for V and 5 bases for J; bases not matched to a gene: 10. CDR3 loop: CASSPSGLAGVNEQYF. The CDR3 region has the DNA TGTGCCAGCTCACCTTCCGGCCTAGCGGGAGTCAACGAGCAGTACTTC.

This clone was seen just once. The rearrangement uses TRBV12-3 or TRBV12-4 and TRBJ1-6, with 8 bases that match TRBD1. Germline trimming cut 5 bases from V and 9 bases from J; bases unmatched to any gene: 3. The CDR3 is made up of 13 amino acids. The CDR3 loop reads CASSGQGGSPLHF. CDR3 DNA sequence: TGTGCCAGCAGTGGACAGGGAGGTTCACCCCTCCACTTT.

This clone was detected once. The chain joins TRBV6-1 to TRBJ1-2; D gene unclear. CDR1 is MNHNS and CDR2 is SASEGT in the germline V gene. There are 16 residues in the CDR3. V lost 2 bases and J lost 4, with 17 bases in between. CDR3 protein: CASSERPTGGLYGYTF. In DNA form, the CDR3 reads TGTGCCAGCAGTGAACGCCCCACCGGAGGGCTCTATGGCTACACCTTC.

V and J are TRBV11-3 and TRBJ2-1; D is unclear. V lost 2 bases and J lost 4, with 6 bases in between. Germline V gene sequence: CDR1 SGHNT, CDR2 YENEEA. The CDR3 contains 13 residues. As DNA, the CDR3 is TGTGCCAGCAGCTTAAGAGGTTACAATGAGCAGTTCTTC. It yields the protein CASSLRGYNEQFF.

The chain couples TRBV5-6 to TRBJ2-3; D may be TRBD1 (6 bases). There are 11 residues in the CDR3. Trimming took 4 bases from V and 14 from J, leaving 14 bases between them. The germline V gene has CDR1 SGHDT and CDR2 YYEEEE. For the CDR3, the DNA is TGTGCCAGCAGCACCGGACAGCCGCTGTATTTT. Encoded protein: CASSTGQPLYF.

The chain recombines TRBV13 with TRBJ2-7; 10 nucleotides agree with TRBD1. This CDR3 is 15 amino acids long. V lost 2 bases to trimming and J lost 5 bases; unmatched junction nucleotides: 6. Germline V CDR1 and CDR2: PRHDT, FYEKMQ (reference sequence). The DNA for the CDR3 is TGTGCCAGCAGCTTACTTGCGGGACAGGGGAACGAGCAGTACTTC. It specifies CASSLLAGQGNEQYF.

To note about this clone: Other DNA variants within this sample encode the same CDR3. The gene calls are TRBV28 and TRBJ1-1; TRBD1 is a possible D gene (6 bases). Germline V CDR1 and CDR2: MDHEN, SYDVKM. The CDR3 runs 12 residues. The germline V and J ends were trimmed by 6 bases and 4 bases, with 9 bases remaining between them. The CDR3 sequence is CASSQTGTEAFF. The CDR3 DNA is TGTGCCAGCAGCCAGACAGGCACTGAAGCTTTCTTT.

V usage is TRBV30 and J usage is TRBJ1-1; D is possibly TRBD1 (6 bases). The V gene lost 2 bases and the J gene lost 10 bases, with 17 bases spanning the gap. The germline V gene has CDR1 GTSNPN and CDR2 SVGIG (reference sequence). The CDR3 is 13 amino acids. The CDR3 DNA is TGTGCCTGGAGTCCGACAGGACCTGGTCGAGCTTTCTTT. Amino acids: CAWSPTGPGRAFF.

This chain connects TRBV11-1 to TRBJ2-5, with D tentatively TRBD1 (6 bases). Germline loops: CDR1 SGHAT, CDR2 FQDESV (reference sequence). CDR3 length: 13 residues. The V end lost 6 bases, the J end lost 4 bases, and 12 bases lay between the germline ends. The CDR3 loop is CASSLGHSETQYF. CDR3 bases: TGTGCCAGCAGTTTGGGACACTCAGAGACCCAGTACTTC.

The chain uses TRBV6-5 and TRBJ2-1; a weak D match, TRBD1 (6 bases). This CDR3 region has 14 residues. V was clipped by 8 bases and J by 3 bases, with 14 bases between them. Germline V CDR1 and CDR2: MNHEY, SVGAGI. CDR3 DNA: TGTGCCAGCCGGTGGGACAACTACTACAATGAGCAGTTCTTC. This encodes CASRWDNYYNEQFF.

V usage is TRBV4-1 and J usage is TRBJ2-1; 10 bases are shared with TRBD2. CDR1 MGHRA and CDR2 YSYEKL come from the germline V gene. This CDR3 is built from 15 residues. Trimming at V came to 4 bases and at J to 6 bases, leaving 6 bases not matched to a gene. Here the CDR3 reads CASSRQRGGPNEQFF. CDR3 DNA: TGCGCCAGCAGCCGCCAGCGGGGGGGTCCCAATGAGCAGTTCTTC.

The genes are TRBV29-1 and TRBJ1-1; 9 bases are a match to TRBD1. CDR3 length equals 15 residues. The V gene end was trimmed by 2 bases and the J gene end by 0 bases; junction bases not matched to a gene: 4. Germline loops: CDR1 SQVTM, CDR2 ANQGSEA. The CDR3 loop reads CSVEPGQGLNTEAFF. Here the CDR3 DNA reads TGCAGCGTTGAACCGGGACAGGGATTGAACACTGAAGCTTTCTTT.

This clone was counted a single time. This chain joins TRBV7-6 and TRBJ2-5; 7 bases are a match to TRBD2. The CDR3 contains 16 residues. V gave up 1 base and J gave up 1 base; unmatched junction bases: 6. Germline-derived CDR1 and CDR2 are SGHVS and FNYEAQ. CDR3 amino acids: CASSLGGRVSQETQYF. The CDR3 coding sequence is TGTGCCAGCAGCTTAGGAGGGAGGGTCAGCCAAGAGACCCAGTACTTC.

The chain is built from TRBV7-8 and TRBJ2-7; D remains unclear. The CDR3 length is 14 residues. Trimming took off 1 base at V and 3 bases at J, with 10 bases between the two ends. From germline, CDR1 is SGHVS and CDR2 FQNEAQ. DNA for the CDR3: TGTGCCAGCAGCTTAGGCCAGGCGTACTACGAGCAGTACGTC. Amino acid sequence: CASSLGQAYYEQYV.

The DNA of the CDR3 is TGCGCCAGCAGCGCGGGACAGGGGGTTAGGCAAGAGACCCAGTACTTC. It specifies CASSAGQGVRQETQYF. V gene TRBV5-1 combines with J gene TRBJ2-5; 11 bases are a match to TRBD1. The junction had 7 bases not matched to a gene; V was cut back by 4 bases and J by 2 bases. The germline CDR1 and CDR2 sequences are SGHRS and YFSETQ. The CDR3 extends over 16 amino acids.